The 14 T cell receptor beta chains reported below all come from one sample, sequenced in a study of blood T cell repertoires in COVID-19. The protocol was immunoSEQ multiplex PCR, while the TCRdb copy is restricted to in-frame clones and leaves out a portion. The sample has 300,000 to 400,000 clones; roughly 90% are singletons. Input material: peripheral blood. The receptors here all came from a woman aged 25 to 39 with COVID-19, enrolled during active disease.

The chain has TRBV28 and TRBJ1-6; the match to TRBD1 covers 9 bases. V dropped 4 bases and J dropped 9; count of bases not matched to a gene: 10. Germline V gene lookup returns CDR1 MDHEN and CDR2 SYDVKM. This CDR3 has 16 residues. CDR3 sequence reads: CASSSSPGQGTSPLHF. The CDR3 DNA is TGTGCCAGCAGTTCCTCCCCGGGACAGGGTACTTCACCCCTCCACTTT.

This chain joins TRBV11-3 and TRBJ2-3, with 7 bases that match TRBD2. CDR3 length: 13 residues. Germline loops: CDR1 SGHNT, CDR2 YENEEA. V lost 5 bases to trimming and J lost 2 bases; unmatched junction nucleotides: 1. This CDR3 is CASSLAVTDTQYF. The DNA for the CDR3 is TGTGCCAGCAGCCTAGCGGTCACAGATACGCAGTATTTT.

The chain recombines TRBV6-2 or TRBV6-3 with TRBJ2-7, with D perhaps matching TRBD1 (5 bases). Germline V CDR1 and CDR2: MNHEY, SVGEGT. Trimming stripped 2 bases from V and 2 bases from J, with 10 bases between. The CDR3 extends over 14 amino acids. The CDR3 spells CASSYGLGAYEQYV. CDR3 sequence (DNA): TGTGCCAGCAGTTACGGTCTAGGGGCCTACGAGCAGTACGTC.

The CDR3 protein is CASSRTGGGSTDTQYF. As DNA, the CDR3 is TGTGCCAGCAGCCGCACTGGGGGGGGCAGCACAGATACGCAGTATTTT. This rearrangement joins TRBV4-2 to TRBJ2-3, with D maybe TRBD2 (7 bases). The germline V and J ends were trimmed by 4 bases and 0 bases, with 14 bases remaining between them. Germline loops: CDR1 LGHNA, CDR2 YNFKEQ. This CDR3 has 16 residues.

The chain has TRBV4-1 and TRBJ2-5; D is possibly TRBD2 (6 bases). The length of the CDR3 is 16 residues. From germline, CDR1 is MGHRA and CDR2 YSYEKL. Trimming removed 1 base from V and 5 bases from J, with 17 bases in between. The CDR3 coding sequence is TGCGCCAGCAGCCAAGGGCCGGGGGAGCGGTTGGAGACCCAGTACTTC. As protein: CASSQGPGERLETQYF.

This chain connects TRBV5-6 to TRBJ1-1, with D uncertain. The V and J ends lost 0 bases and 6 bases respectively, with 9 bases between them. Germline values: CDR1 SGHDT, CDR2 YYEEEE. The CDR3 spans 13 residues. DNA for the CDR3: TGTGCCAGCAGCTTGGTGGTAGCCCCTGAAGCTTTCTTT. Translating it yields CASSLVVAPEAFF.

The V gene is TRBV18, the J gene TRBJ1-5; D call uncertain. V lost 6 bases and J lost 1, with 13 bases in between. Germline values: CDR1 KGHSH, CDR2 LQKENI. This CDR3 comprises 15 residues. CDR3 loop: CASSPKTQSNQPQHF. Written as DNA, the CDR3 is TGTGCCAGCTCGCCTAAGACACAGAGCAATCAGCCCCAGCATTTT.

CDR3 nucleotide sequence: TGTGCCAGCAGTTACGGCTGGAATCAGCCCCAGCATTTT. Translated: CASSYGWNQPQHF. V is TRBV6-2 or TRBV6-3 and J is TRBJ1-5; D uncertain. Germline values: CDR1 MNHEY, CDR2 SVGEGT. The CDR3 is made up of 13 amino acids. Trimming shortened V by 2 bases and J by 4 bases, and 6 bases separated the two germline ends.

As to this clone: One end of the junction fails to match germline, which may point to a read error. The chain is built from TRBV7-7 and TRBJ2-2, with 11 bases that match TRBD2. This CDR3 is built from 16 residues. The germline gives CDR1 SSHAT, CDR2 FNYEAQ (reference sequence). CDR3 sequence (DNA): TGTGCTAGCAGTCCTTTAGCGGGGGGGCCTTCCGGGGAGCTGTTTTTT. Its protein is CASSPLAGGPSGELFF.

The rearrangement joins TRBV6-5 to TRBJ1-6; no clear D. The CDR3 covers 16 residues. Germline V CDR1 and CDR2: MNHEY, SVGAGI. Between the trimmed V and J ends, which lost 2 bases and 8 bases, there was a span of 16 bases. In DNA form, the CDR3 reads TGTGCCAGCAGTTACAGTGCAGGAAGCCCCTATTCACCCCTCCACTTT. Translated: CASSYSAGSPYSPLHF.

The J gene is TRBJ2-3, the V gene TRBV30, with D unclear. The CDR3 consists of 13 residues. Germline V CDR1 and CDR2: GTSNPN, SVGIG (reference sequence). Trimming removed 2 bases from V and 2 bases from J, with 8 bases in between. CDR3 region: CAWSPYSTDTQYF. CDR3 sequence (DNA): TGTGCCTGGAGTCCTTACTCCACAGATACGCAGTATTTT.

V and J are TRBV9 and TRBJ2-1; D may be TRBD1 (6 bases). Trimming removed 0 bases at V and 4 bases at J, with 11 bases between. Germline assignment: CDR1 SGDLS and CDR2 YYNGEE. The CDR3 sequence is 15 residues long. CDR3 sequence (DNA): TGTGCCAGCAGCGTAGAAGGGGGAGTATACAATGAGCAGTTCTTC. Its translation: CASSVEGGVYNEQFF.

Written as DNA, the CDR3 is TGTGCCAGCAGCGCTAGGGGGGGACGGACCTCTGGGGCCAACGTCCTGACTTTC. Translating it yields CASSARGGRTSGANVLTF. The chain employs TRBV11-3 and TRBJ2-6, with TRBD2 as a possible D gene (7 bases). The germline gives CDR1 SGHNT, CDR2 YENEEA. The CDR3 covers 18 residues. Trimming took 5 bases from V and 0 from J, leaving 17 bases between them.

The V gene is TRBV28, the J gene TRBJ1-4; D might be TRBD1 (6 bases). Germline V gives CDR1 MDHEN, CDR2 SYDVKM. This CDR3 comprises 12 residues. V lost 4 bases to trimming and J lost 13 bases, with 13 bases between them. CDR3 in DNA: TGTGCCAGCAGTTCCCGGGACAAACTACTGTTTTTT. This gives the protein CASSSRDKLLFF.